A single sample is the source of the 26 T cell receptor beta chains below, sequenced in a study of CD8+ T cells in alopecia areata. It was cDNA, reverse transcribed from extracted RNA, that served as the sequencing template. Repertoires were generated with immunoSEQ multiplex PCR, while TCRdb's copy carries only in-frame clones and drops some. This sample has about 110,000 clones; approximately 63% occur once, and the top ten carry around a fifth. The sequencing sample was made of CD8+ T cells sorted from blood. Receptors were obtained from a human donor in good health.

The chain links TRBV4-1 to TRBJ2-7; D possibly corresponds to TRBD1 (5 bases). The germline CDR1 and CDR2 sequences are MGHRA and YSYEKL. V lost 4 bases and J lost 12, with 19 bases in between. The CDR3 has 13 residues. The CDR3, as DNA: TGCGCCAGCAGCCCACAGTTGCAAAACAGGTTGTACTTC. This encodes CASSPQLQNRLYF.

This chain joins TRBV27 and TRBJ1-4; 7 nucleotides match TRBD1. After removal of 5 bases from V and 5 bases from J, the junction contained 5 bases not matched to a gene. The CDR3 runs to 14 residues. Looked up from germline, CDR1 is MNHEY and CDR2 is SMNVEV (reference sequence). This CDR3 reads CASSLQGINEKLFF. CDR3 DNA sequence: TGTGCCAGCAGTCTACAGGGGATAAATGAAAAACTGTTTTTT. The variable domain in full, with the rest retrieved from reference TRBV27 and TRBJ1-4, is EAQVTQNPRYLITVTGKKLTVTCSQNMNHEYMSWYRQDPGLGLRQIYYSMNVEVTDKGDVPEGYKVSRKEKRNFPLILESPSPNQTSLYFCASSLQGINEKLFFGSGTQLSVL.

V gene TRBV28 combines with J gene TRBJ1-5; the D gene is possibly TRBD1 (5 bases). V was cut by 4 bases and J by 5 bases, with 12 bases left in between. Germline CDR1 reads MDHEN; CDR2 reads SYDVKM. The CDR3 spans 14 residues. The CDR3 loop is CASSSPRGYQPQHF. The CDR3 DNA reads as TGTGCCAGCAGTTCCCCTCGGGGGTATCAGCCCCAGCATTTT.

This clone is medium-sized (0.01 to 0.1%) in the sample. This chain uses TRBV5-6 with TRBJ1-2, with D possibly TRBD1 on 6 matching bases. The CDR3 has 13 amino acids. Per germline, CDR1 SGHDT and CDR2 YYEEEE. With 0 bases removed from V and 4 bases from J, the gap between germline ends came to 7 bases. The CDR3 nucleotides are TGTGCCAGCAGCTTGGAGACAGGCTATGGCTACACCTTC. It is translated as CASSLETGYGYTF.

The chain carries TRBV25-1 and TRBJ1-2; D is unresolved. Germline-derived CDR1 and CDR2 are MGHDK and SYGVNS. The CDR3 extends over 12 amino acids. The ends were cut back, 4 bases at V and 4 bases at J, with 7 bases in the middle. CDR3 residues: CASSGRPYGYTF. The CDR3 coding sequence is TGTGCCAGCAGTGGGCGGCCCTATGGCTACACCTTC.

This clone was counted a few times. This chain joins TRBV14 and TRBJ2-1; 7 nucleotides align to TRBD2. The CDR3 totals 16 residues. CDR1 and CDR2 (germline): SGHDN, FVKESK. V trimming: 0 bases; J trimming: 4 bases; junction bases outside the gene matches: 6. CDR3 nucleotides: TGTGCCAGCAGCCAAGAGTTAGCGGGCTCGTACAATGAGCAGTTCTTC. Amino acids: CASSQELAGSYNEQFF. Full variable domain (missing parts from reference TRBV14 and TRBJ2-1): EAGVTQFPSHSVIEKGQTVTLRCDPISGHDNLYWYRRVMGKEIKFLLHFVKESKQDESGMPNNRFLAERTGGTYSTLKVQPAELEDSGVYFCASSQELAGSYNEQFFGPGTRLTVL.

This clone qualifies as medium-sized (0.01 to 0.1%). The chain has TRBV28 and TRBJ2-3; 13 bases agree with TRBD2. The CDR3 covers 16 residues. Germline V gene sequence: CDR1 MDHEN, CDR2 SYDVKM. J lost 4 bases, V lost 5 bases, and 6 bases had no gene match. CDR3 residues: CASSPGLAGVADTQYF. DNA of the CDR3: TGTGCCAGCAGTCCCGGACTAGCGGGGGTTGCAGATACGCAGTATTTT.

This clone appeared once. This rearrangement joins TRBV7-2 to TRBJ2-2; no definite D call. Germline values: CDR1 SGHTA, CDR2 FQGNSA. CDR3 size: 12 residues. Trimming removed 4 bases from V and 3 bases from J, with 3 bases in between. Here the CDR3 reads CASSYYTGELFF. The CDR3, as DNA: TGTGCCAGCAGCTACTACACCGGGGAGCTGTTTTTT.

With respect to this clone: The junction and the germline gene differ at one end; a read error may be behind it. This chain joins TRBV13 and TRBJ1-2, with 8 bases aligning to TRBD1. The CDR3 is 14 residues long. Germline CDR1 and CDR2: PRHDT and FYEKMQ (reference sequence). The CDR3 loop is CASSLGQGNYGYTF. CDR3 coding DNA: TGTGCCAGCAGCCTAGGACAGGGAAACTATGGCTACACCTTC.

This clone was detected once. V is TRBV5-1 and J is TRBJ1-1; maybe TRBD1 (5 bases). The CDR3 extends over 15 amino acids. The germline V gene has CDR1 SGHRS and CDR2 YFSETQ. Trimming shortened V by 0 bases and J by 3 bases, and 12 bases separated the two germline ends. CDR3 region: CASSLGPRDDTEAFF. CDR3 DNA: TGCGCCAGCAGCTTGGGCCCCCGGGACGACACTGAAGCTTTCTTT.

This chain joins TRBV6-6 and TRBJ2-3; D uncertain. Trimming took 6 bases from V and 10 from J, leaving 23 bases between them. This CDR3 comprises 15 residues. CDR1 and CDR2 (germline): MNHNY, SVGAGI (reference sequence). In DNA form, the CDR3 reads TGTGCCAGCAGCAAGGGCCGGGCAGTCGCCCTCTCGCAGTATTTT. Its translation: CASSKGRAVALSQYF.

This chain connects TRBV13 to TRBJ2-3; D perhaps matches TRBD2 (6 bases). CDR3 length equals 18 residues. In germline, CDR1 is PRHDT, CDR2 FYEKMQ (reference sequence). Trimming pared 5 bases from V and 0 bases from J, leaving 21 bases between. CDR3 coding DNA: TGTGCCAGCAGCCCCCCTTACCGGGGGAAACCTAGCACAGATACGCAGTATTTT. Its protein is CASSPPYRGKPSTDTQYF.

The rearrangement uses TRBV5-1 and TRBJ1-5; the match to TRBD1 covers 7 bases. The germline gives CDR1 SGHRS, CDR2 YFSETQ. The junction had 3 bases not matched to a gene; V was cut back by 0 bases and J by 6 bases. CDR3 length: 14 amino acids. DNA for the CDR3: TGCGCCAGCAGCTTGGCGACAGGGATTCAGCCCCAGCATTTT. Encoded protein: CASSLATGIQPQHF.

This chain links TRBV5-4 with TRBJ2-1; D may correspond to TRBD1 or TRBD2 (5 bases each). The CDR3 loop spans 14 amino acids. Germline V gives CDR1 SGHNT, CDR2 YYREEE (reference sequence). Trimming took off 3 bases at V and 6 bases at J, with 13 bases between the two ends. The CDR3 protein is CASSWGRASNEQFF. CDR3 in DNA: TGTGCCAGCAGCTGGGGACGGGCTAGCAATGAGCAGTTCTTC.

This chain connects TRBV5-6 to TRBJ2-7; D remains ambiguous. Germline CDR1 reads SGHDT; CDR2 reads YYEEEE. V was shortened by 1 base and J by 1 base, with 3 bases between the two germline ends. The CDR3 covers 12 residues. The CDR3 spells CASSLLSYEQYF. The CDR3 DNA sequence: TGTGCCAGCAGCTTGTTGTCCTACGAGCAGTACTTC.

This chain joins TRBV4-3 and TRBJ2-7, with TRBD1 matching over 10 bases. J gave up 6 bases and V 0 bases, and 11 bases lay outside the gene matches. Germline loops: CDR1 LGHNA, CDR2 YSLEER. The CDR3 sequence is 17 residues long. The CDR3 DNA reads TGCGCCAGCAGCCAAGACTTGACAGGGGGCGCATCTGGCGAGCAGTACTTC. Translating it yields CASSQDLTGGASGEQYF.

The gene calls are TRBV29-1 and TRBJ1-2, with a weak D call TRBD1 (6 bases). Germline lookup yields CDR1 SQVTM and CDR2 ANQGSEA. The CDR3 has 11 amino acids. Trimming pared 3 bases from V and 8 bases from J, leaving 10 bases between. CDR3 coding DNA: TGCAGCGTTGATCAGACAGGAGGCTACACCTTC. This codes for CSVDQTGGYTF.

The V and J genes are TRBV29-1 and TRBJ1-2; D might be TRBD1 (6 bases). This CDR3 is built from 10 residues. Per the germline V gene, CDR1 is SQVTM and CDR2 is ANQGSEA. V gave up 6 bases and J gave up 6 bases, with 8 bases separating them. CDR3 region: CSVQGNGYTF. The CDR3 nucleotides read TGCAGCGTGCAGGGGAATGGCTACACCTTC.

V is TRBV7-2 and J is TRBJ2-7, with D perhaps matching TRBD2 (6 bases). The CDR3 sequence is 14 residues long. Trimming removed 0 bases at V and 6 bases at J, with 12 bases between. Per germline, CDR1 SGHTA and CDR2 FQGNSA. In DNA form, the CDR3 reads TGTGCCAGCAGCTTAGCGCTCCGCGGGGTCGAGCAGTACTTC. The encoded protein is CASSLALRGVEQYF.

In its sample, this clone was seen a few times. The chain is built from TRBV28 and TRBJ2-5, with TRBD1 as a possible D gene (5 bases). Germline CDR1 is MDHEN and CDR2 is SYDVKM. The CDR3 has 16 amino acids. Trimming left V 5 bases short and J 0 bases short, with 16 bases between. The DNA for the CDR3 is TGTGCCAGCAGTGCCCGGACACCTGGATACCAAGAGACCCAGTACTTC. It translates to CASSARTPGYQETQYF.

J is TRBJ1-1 and V is TRBV29-1; D is undetermined. The CDR3 is 11 amino acids. Germline V gives CDR1 SQVTM, CDR2 ANQGSEA. Here the CDR3 reads CSTVVPTEAFF. CDR3 DNA: TGCAGTACTGTGGTGCCCACTGAAGCTTTCTTT.

This sequence joins TRBV27 and TRBJ2-1; D may be TRBD2 (6 bases). From germline, CDR1 is MNHEY and CDR2 SMNVEV (reference sequence). CDR3 length: 17 amino acids. V dropped 2 bases and J dropped 8 bases, with 22 bases sitting between them. The CDR3 DNA sequence: TGTGCCAGCAGTTTAGAAGGAGGCGCGGGGCCCGGGGATGAGCAGTTCTTC. Translating gives CASSLEGGAGPGDEQFF.

This chain joins TRBV5-4 and TRBJ2-5; no reliable D call. This CDR3 is 15 amino acids long. The germline gives CDR1 SGHNT, CDR2 YYREEE (reference sequence). Trimming pared 2 bases from V and 0 bases from J, leaving 11 bases between. The CDR3 DNA reads TGTGCCAGCAGCTTCGCTGGTGGGTACCAAGAGACCCAGTACTTC. Residues: CASSFAGGYQETQYF.

The rearrangement uses TRBV28 and TRBJ2-3; TRBD2 is a possible D gene (6 bases). In germline, CDR1 is MDHEN, CDR2 SYDVKM. The ends were cut back, 6 bases at V and 2 bases at J, with 21 bases in the middle. The CDR3 has 17 residues. The CDR3 region is CASSPEGERATTDTQYF. The CDR3 DNA reads as TGTGCCAGCAGCCCCGAGGGTGAGCGGGCGACCACAGATACGCAGTATTTT.

This clone appeared once. The V call is TRBV28, the J call TRBJ1-2, with 8 bases lining up with TRBD1. Germline V lookup: CDR1 MDHEN, CDR2 SYDVKM. The junction had 26 bases not matched to a gene; V was cut back by 6 bases and J by 11 bases. CDR3 size: 18 residues. The CDR3 DNA follows: TGTGCCAGCAGCCACCCCCCCGGGAGTAAGACAGGGGATAACGGATACACCTTC. It codes for CASSHPPGSKTGDNGYTF.

The chain uses TRBV7-2 and TRBJ2-3, with 8 nucleotides matching TRBD2. The CDR3 is 15 amino acids. The V gene's germline CDR1 is SGHTA and CDR2 FQGNSA. After removal of 1 base from V and 3 bases from J, the junction contained 3 bases not matched to a gene. The CDR3 sequence: CASSLVRGVTDTQYF. CDR3 nucleotides: TGTGCCAGCAGCTTAGTGCGGGGGGTAACAGATACGCAGTATTTT.